The TCR beta chain described here comes from a study of OX40 agonist ivuxolimab in advanced cancers. Profiling relied on immunoSEQ multiplex PCR, and the TCRdb table lists in-frame clones only, not all of them. The table lists about 14,000 clones, about four fifths of them singletons. In germline, CDR1 is MNHNY, CDR2 SVGAGI (reference sequence). The CDR3 covers 14 residues. Trimming took 5 bases from V and 6 from J; bases not matched to a gene: 6. The V and J genes are TRBV6-6 and TRBJ2-2, with TRBD2 identical over 7 bases. The material was CD4+ or CD8+ T cells sorted from blood, obtained in a trial of the OX40 agonist ivuxolimab. This TCR was recovered from an adult with an advanced solid tumor such as melanoma, head and neck, liver or kidney cancer. The CDR3 coding sequence is TGTGCCAGCAGTCCTGGGGGGGAAGCCGGGGAGCTGTTTTTT. Translating it yields CASSPGGEAGELFF.